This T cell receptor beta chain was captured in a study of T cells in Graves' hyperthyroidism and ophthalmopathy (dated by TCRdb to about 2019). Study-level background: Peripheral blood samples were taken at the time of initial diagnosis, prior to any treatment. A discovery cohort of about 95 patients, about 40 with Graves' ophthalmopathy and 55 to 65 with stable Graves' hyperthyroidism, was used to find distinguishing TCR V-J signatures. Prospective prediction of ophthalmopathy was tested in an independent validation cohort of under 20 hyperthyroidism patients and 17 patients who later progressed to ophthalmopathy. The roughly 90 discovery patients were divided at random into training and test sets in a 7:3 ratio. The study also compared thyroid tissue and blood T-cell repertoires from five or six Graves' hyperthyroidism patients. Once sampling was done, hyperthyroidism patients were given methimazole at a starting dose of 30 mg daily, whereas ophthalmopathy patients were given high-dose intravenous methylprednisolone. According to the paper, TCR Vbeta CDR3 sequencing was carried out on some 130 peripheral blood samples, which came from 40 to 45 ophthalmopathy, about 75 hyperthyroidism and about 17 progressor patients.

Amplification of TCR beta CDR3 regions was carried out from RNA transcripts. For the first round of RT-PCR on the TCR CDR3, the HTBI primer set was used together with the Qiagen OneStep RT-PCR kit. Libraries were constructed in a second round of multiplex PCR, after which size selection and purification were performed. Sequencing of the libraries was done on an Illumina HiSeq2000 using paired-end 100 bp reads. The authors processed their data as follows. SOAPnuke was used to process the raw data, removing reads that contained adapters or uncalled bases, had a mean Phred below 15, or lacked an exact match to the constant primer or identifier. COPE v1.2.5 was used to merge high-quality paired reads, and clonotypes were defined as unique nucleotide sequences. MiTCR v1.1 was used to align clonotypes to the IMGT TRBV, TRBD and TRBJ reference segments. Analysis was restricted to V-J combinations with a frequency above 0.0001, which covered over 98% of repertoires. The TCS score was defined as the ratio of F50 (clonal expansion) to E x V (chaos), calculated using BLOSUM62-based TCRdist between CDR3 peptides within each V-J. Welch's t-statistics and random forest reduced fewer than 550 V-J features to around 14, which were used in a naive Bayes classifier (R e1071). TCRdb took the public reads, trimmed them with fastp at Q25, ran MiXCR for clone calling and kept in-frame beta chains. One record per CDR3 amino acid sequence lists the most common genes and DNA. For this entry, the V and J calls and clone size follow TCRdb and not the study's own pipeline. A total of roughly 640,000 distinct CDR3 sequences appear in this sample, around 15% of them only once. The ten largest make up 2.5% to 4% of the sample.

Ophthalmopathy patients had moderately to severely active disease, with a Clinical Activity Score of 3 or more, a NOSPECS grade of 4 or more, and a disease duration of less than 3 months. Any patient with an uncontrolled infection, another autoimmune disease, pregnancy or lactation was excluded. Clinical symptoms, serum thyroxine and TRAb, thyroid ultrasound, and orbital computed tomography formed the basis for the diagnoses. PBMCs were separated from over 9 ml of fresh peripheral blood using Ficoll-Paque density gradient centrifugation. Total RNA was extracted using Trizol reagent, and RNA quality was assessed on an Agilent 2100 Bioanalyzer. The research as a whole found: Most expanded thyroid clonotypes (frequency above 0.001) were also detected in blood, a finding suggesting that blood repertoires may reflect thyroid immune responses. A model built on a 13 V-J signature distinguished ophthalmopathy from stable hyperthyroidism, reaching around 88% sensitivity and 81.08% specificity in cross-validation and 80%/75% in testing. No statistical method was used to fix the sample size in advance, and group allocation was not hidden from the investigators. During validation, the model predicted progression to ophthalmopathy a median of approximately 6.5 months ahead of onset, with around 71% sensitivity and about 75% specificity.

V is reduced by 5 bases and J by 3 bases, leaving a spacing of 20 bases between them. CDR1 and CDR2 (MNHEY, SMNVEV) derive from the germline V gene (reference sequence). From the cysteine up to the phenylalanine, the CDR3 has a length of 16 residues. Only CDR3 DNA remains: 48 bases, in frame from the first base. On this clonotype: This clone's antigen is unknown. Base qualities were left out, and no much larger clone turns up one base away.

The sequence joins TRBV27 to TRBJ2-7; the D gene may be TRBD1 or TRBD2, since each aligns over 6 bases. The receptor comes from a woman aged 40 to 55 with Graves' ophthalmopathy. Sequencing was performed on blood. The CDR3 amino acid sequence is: CASSQQGRPGLYEQYF. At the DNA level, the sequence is TGTGCCAGCAGTCAACAGGGACGCCCGGGACTCTACGAGCAGTACTTC.